A single sample is the source of the 9 T cell receptor beta chains below, sequenced in a study of blood T cell repertoires in COVID-19. The repertoire was sequenced with immunoSEQ multiplex PCR; TCRdb's copy has only in-frame clones and lacks some. The sample lists over 150,000 clones, 83% occurring once. Source material: peripheral blood. These receptors all stem from a woman in her sixties or seventies with COVID-19, enrolled during active disease.

The gene calls are TRBV6-1 and TRBJ2-7; TRBD2 agrees at 7 bases. Germline lookup yields CDR1 MNHNS and CDR2 SASEGT. Trimming at V came to 3 bases and at J to 3 bases, leaving 11 bases not matched to a gene. The CDR3 loop spans 16 amino acids. DNA of the CDR3: TGTGCCAGCAGTGACCTCTGGTCAGCGGGAATCTACGAGCAGTACTTC. Its translation is CASSDLWSAGIYEQYF.

The chain links TRBV3-1 (or the pseudogene TRBV3-2) to TRBJ2-3; a possible D gene is TRBD1 (6 bases). V lost 5 bases to trimming and J lost 2 bases, with 17 bases between them. This CDR3 spans 16 amino acids. CDR1 LGHDT and CDR2 YNNKEL come from the germline V gene (reference sequence). DNA of the CDR3: TGTGCCAGCAGCATGAGACAGGCCGCGCTCACAGATACGCAGTATTTT. This codes for CASSMRQAALTDTQYF.

This clone was detected a few times. J is TRBJ1-1 and V is TRBV18, with a weak D call TRBD1 (5 bases). CDR1 and CDR2 from the germline V gene are KGHSH and LQKENI. This CDR3 region has 13 residues. Trimming removed 2 bases at V and 11 bases at J, with 15 bases between. The CDR3 reads CASSPVAANRAFF. The CDR3 coding sequence is TGTGCCAGCTCACCAGTCGCGGCAAACAGGGCTTTCTTT.

The chain has TRBV2 and TRBJ1-5; 7 nucleotides agree with TRBD1. Germline CDR1 reads SNHLY; CDR2 reads FYNNEI. V shed 6 bases and J 0 bases; nucleotides not matched to a gene: 5. CDR3 length equals 15 residues. The CDR3 DNA reads as TGTGCCAGCAGCGGACAGGAGCTTAGCAATCAGCCCCAGCATTTT. It codes for CASSGQELSNQPQHF.

The chain uses TRBV19 and TRBJ1-5; D is perhaps TRBD1 (5 bases). V lost 8 bases to trimming and J lost 4 bases, with 15 bases between them. CDR1 LNHDA and CDR2 SQIVND come from the germline V gene (reference sequence). The CDR3 runs to 14 residues. The chain's CDR3 is CASGTQWGNQPQHF. Here the CDR3 DNA reads TGTGCCAGTGGGACTCAATGGGGAAATCAGCCCCAGCATTTT.

In this sample, this clone turned up a few times. The genes are TRBV11-2 and TRBJ1-4, with 8 bases lining up with TRBD1. CDR3 length: 15 residues. After removal of 5 bases from V and 7 bases from J, the junction contained 9 bases not matched to a gene. Germline CDR1 is SGHAT and CDR2 is FQNNGV. CDR3 region: CASSRSGGQGEKLFF. CDR3 sequence (DNA): TGTGCCAGCAGCCGATCAGGGGGCCAGGGTGAAAAACTGTTTTTT.

The V gene is TRBV19, the J gene TRBJ2-5, with 7 bases identical to TRBD1. The germline V gene encodes CDR1 LNHDA and CDR2 SQIVND (reference sequence). J was trimmed by 13 bases and V by 6 bases; bases with no gene match: 11. This CDR3 spans 12 amino acids. The CDR3 sequence is CASRALPGQLYF. DNA of the CDR3: TGTGCCAGTAGAGCACTCCCGGGACAGCTGTACTTC.

The genes are TRBV7-8 and TRBJ1-5; D gene unclear. CDR1 and CDR2 from the germline V gene are SGHVS and FQNEAQ. CDR3 length equals 14 residues. Trimming took 5 bases from V and 1 from J, leaving 9 bases between them. This chain's CDR3 is CASSPRVSNQPQHF. The CDR3 nucleotides are TGTGCCAGCAGCCCGAGGGTAAGCAATCAGCCCCAGCATTTT.

J is TRBJ2-7 and V is TRBV5-1; 11 bases line up with TRBD1. Germline CDR1 SGHRS, CDR2 YFSETQ. The CDR3 is 16 amino acids. Trimming took 3 bases from V and 4 from J; bases not matched to a gene: 9. The CDR3 sequence is CASSSNGQGAFYEQYF. The DNA of the CDR3 is TGCGCCAGCAGCTCGAACGGACAGGGGGCTTTTTACGAGCAGTACTTC.